This TCR beta chain appears in the sequencing data of a study of T cells in Graves' hyperthyroidism and ophthalmopathy. This clonotype was observed a few times. Using RNA transcripts as the source, TCR beta CDR3 regions were amplified. Carried out on the TCR CDR3, a first-round RT-PCR used the HTBI primer set. TCRdb used MiXCR to reprocess the multiplex PCR reads, holding one entry per CDR3 protein. This sample has roughly 710,000 distinct CDR3 sequences, with under 45% found just once. CDR3 length: 15 amino acids. The germline gives CDR1 MNHEY, CDR2 SVGEGT. J gave up 3 bases and V 6 bases, and 7 bases lay outside the gene matches.

The source material was blood. The chain recombines TRBV6-2 or TRBV6-3 with TRBJ1-3; TRBD1 matches at 8 bases. This sequence originates from a woman aged 40-49 years with Graves' hyperthyroidism. CDR3 sequence: CASSPGRGLGNTIYF. The CDR3 DNA is TGTGCCAGCAGCCCCGGCAGGGGGCTTGGAAACACCATATATTTT.